Below, one TCR beta chain is given with its context. The antigen it recognizes is unknown. No much larger clonotype is one base removed from it; base qualities were not supplied. These data are taken from a study of cytomegalovirus exposure and HLA in healthy donors (dated 2017 in TCRdb). At the level of the whole study: An earlier analysis of 550 to 700 of the donors reported roughly 270 Gb of sequence data and 120 million or so unique TCR beta sequences from 150 million to 200 million T cells. The number of donors typed differed by locus, with about 629-640 for A, B, C, DRB1 and DQB1, around 520 for DQA1, 600 to 610 for DPA1, and approximately 470 for DPB1. The study aimed to test whether signatures of past pathogen exposure could be identified by cataloging public T cell receptors. An earlier analysis of several hundred of the donors applied high-throughput TCR beta sequencing to assess whether each TCR beta V gene segment acted as functional or pseudogenic. A later analysis re-analyzed previously published TCR beta repertoires from approximately 700 donors and added high-resolution HLA genotyping to study TCR occurrence patterns. Across some 400 genotyped donors of the cohort, an average of approximately 200,000 unique TCR beta nucleotide sequences per donor were sequenced, and approximately 17% of those sequences were non-productive. High-throughput TCR immunosequencing, statistical association of individual TCRs with disease status, and machine learning were combined to predict cytomegalovirus infection status. Of the 398 genotyped donors, over 80% were placed in the genetic ancestry cluster associated with self-reported Caucasian donors. All discovery cohort repertoires had been generated on a single sequencing platform. Both class I and class II loci were covered by HLA typing, at four-digit resolution. Roughly 310 gigabases of sequencing data and approximately 85 million unique TCR sequences were included in an early release covering about 700 HLA-typed donors. Besides the first cohort of around 700 subjects, a separate validation cohort made up of 120 different subjects was used. Donor age, sex, ethnicity and CMV serostatus were collected together with the repertoire data. In the later analysis, no new phenotypic data were used to find candidate immune exposures; instead, reliance was placed on TCR beta sequences and their occurrence across donors. Because of strong linkage in the cohort, roughly five DR-DQ haplotypes were treated as single units for association and clustering. In a later genetic analysis, genome-wide SNP genotypes for about 65% of the 666 donors were used, and that subset was treated as a discovery cohort. The study profiled the T cell repertoires of hundreds of subjects by immunosequencing and related them to cytomegalovirus serostatus.

Study-level results and caveats: Presence/absence analyses assumed roughly uniform sequencing depth across donors, an assumption that may not hold. Most CMV-associated TCR beta chains appeared to be HLA-restricted in a later analysis, and the HLA associations seemed to be driven largely by CMV exposure. Seventeen rarely observed V segments, including chromosome 9 orphons, were excluded from the earlier analysis of just under 600 of the donors because counts were too low. Several of the top co-occurrence clusters appeared to be linked to parvovirus B19, influenza, CMV and Epstein-Barr virus, according to a later analysis. The cohort was sequenced for TCR beta chains only, and without alpha or paired-chain data the features that could be detected were limited. In a later analysis, the rate of TCR association differed among HLA loci, with DRB1 alleles having the most associated TCRs and HLA-C alleles having the fewest. An association between a missense DCLRE1C variant and V-gene and J-gene trimming of TCR beta chains was found in a later genetic analysis and replicated in an independent cohort. In both the original and validation cohorts, the classifier was reported to diagnose cytomegalovirus status with high specificity and sensitivity. The authors suggested that the approach could potentially be extended to other disease states and immunological phenotypes. Linkage disequilibrium might explain the correlated functional status among segregating V segments, but an unknown experimental factor could not be ruled out. Broadly in line with IMGT annotations, most TCR beta V segments showed up in productive rearrangements about 90% or about 30% of the time in an earlier analysis of several hundred of the donors. Most TCR sequences were observed very rarely across donors, whereas some public TCRs were present in many individuals. In a later analysis, 16,951 TCR beta sequences were associated with specific HLA alleles at a false discovery rate of 0.05. A further reported finding was that TCR beta sequences accurately predicted the HLA-A and HLA-B alleles for most subjects in the first cohort. Strong co-occurrence of HLA alleles, especially DR and DQ, made assigning TCR associations to individual alleles difficult. HLA typing was unavailable for some donors at each locus, so association tests used only the typed subset. A later analysis found that HLA-associated TCR beta chains were more clonally expanded and had lower generation probabilities than equally common non-associated chains. According to a later genetic analysis, donors in an Asian-associated ancestry cluster had fewer N-insertions in productive TCRs than the approximately 610-donor mean. A group of highly shared sequence variants was considered likely to be a technical artifact of the sequencing pipeline. The study gave a list of about 150 TCR beta chains associated with cytomegalovirus. A few of the identified cytomegalovirus-associated TCR beta chains were confirmed in vitro to be specific for cytomegalovirus antigens. Immune exposure information for the cohort was limited to CMV serostatus. The 87-base-pair reads could not distinguish some IMGT-functional V segments, including TRBV6-2 and TRBV6-3, so those segments were excluded.

The germline V end is reduced by 1 base and the J end by 4 bases; junction bases left unmatched: 6. Counted from cysteine to phenylalanine, this CDR3 has 15 amino acids. The only DNA kept is the CDR3, 45 bases in frame from the first base. CDR1 and CDR2 (PRHDT, FYEKMQ) derive from the germline V gene (reference sequence). In total, 630 or so healthy bone marrow donors made up the cohort. Cohort members were all nominally healthy when sampled, although unrecorded immune exposures were likely present. The donor was CMV seropositive and belonged to the group of 250 to 300 seropositive cohort members. Every donor gave a peripheral blood sample, and the peripheral blood mononuclear cells from that sample were used for TCR beta sequencing. Genomic DNA extraction from the blood cell samples was performed with the Qiagen DNeasy Blood Extraction Kit. To prepare the library, the immunoSEQ multiplex PCR assay was applied. For the multiplex PCR, a mixture combining 60 forward primers for TCR Vbeta segments and 13 reverse primers for TCR Jbeta segments was used. Amplification of the CDR3 region of rearranged TCR beta genes was performed with a multiplex PCR assay on genomic DNA. The amplified TCR beta libraries were sequenced on the Illumina HiSeq System as 87-base-pair reads. The authors' pipeline ran thus. Across the 500 to 750 repertoires, a later analysis counted approximately 75 million unique TCR beta chains, some 11 million of which were shared by at least two donors. Raw reads were error-corrected and collapsed into unique sequences with a nearest-neighbor algorithm that merged closely related sequences to remove PCR and sequencing errors. To assign V, D and J gene segments, CDR3 sequences were aligned to IMGT reference sequences. Each retained sequence needed at least a six-nucleotide match to both a V gene segment and a J gene segment. Rearrangements were called productive when the CDR3 lacked stop codons and stayed in frame with V and J; all others were non-productive. CDR3 was defined according to IMGT convention as the region running from the second conserved V-encoded cysteine to the conserved J-encoded phenylalanine. In an earlier analysis of roughly 610 of the donors, sequences lacking an unambiguous match to a single V gene segment were excluded. An earlier analysis of a few hundred of the donors called V segments functional above 56.7% productive rearrangements and segregating when the between-donor standard deviation exceeded 5%. To diagnose cytomegalovirus status from the catalog of TCR beta chain sequences, a statistical classification framework was built. In a later analysis, TCR nucleotide sequences were compared against IMGT/GENE-DB human TR gene sequences so that V and J genes could be assigned. A later analysis assigned CDR3 sequences and most-parsimonious VDJ recombination scenarios with the TCRdist pipeline. In a later analysis, each TCR beta chain was defined by its CDR3 amino acid sequence together with its V-gene family, and reads without a unique V-gene family were excluded. To address suspected cross-contamination and a sequencing artifact, a later analysis removed under 600 highly shared, low-generation-probability nucleotide sequences. A later analysis calculated a clonal expansion index for each public chain from normalized within-repertoire ranks of inferred template counts. In a later analysis, generation probabilities were computed with a VDJ recombination model fitted to out-of-frame rearrangements, and the resulting probabilities were checked against IGoR. In a later analysis, hypergeometric tests were used to score TCR-TCR, TCR-HLA and TCR-CMV co-occurrence, with a repertoire-size bias correction applied to TCR pairs. A later analysis estimated false discovery rates by permuting HLA or CMV assignments 20 times. A later analysis grouped co-occurring TCRs with DBSCAN, adding TCRdist sequence similarity when clustering within HLA-allele-positive subsets. Co-occurrence clustering excluded repertoires with fewer than 30,000 or more than 120,000 public chains, plus five with anomalous nucleotide sharing. Here the immuneACCESS table is served through TCRdb, limited to in-frame sequences with V and J called. Missing clones are a known gap in these copies; in checked studies unresolved V genes cover under half, and the rest lacks a known reason. V and J calls and clone size are given by that table; D and trimming were obtained from the DNA. In this sample the table shows about 190,000 clones, over 60% of which occur a single time. The leading ten clones occupy around 2.2% of the sample.

The sequenced material came from PBMCs. The origin of this receptor is a woman aged 30 to 39 in good health and CMV-seropositive. The rearrangement combines TRBV13 with TRBJ2-7; a stretch of 8 junction bases matches TRBD1. The CDR3 loop reads CASSLEQGAEYEQYF. The nucleotide sequence reads as follows: TGTGCCAGCAGCTTAGAGCAGGGGGCCGAATACGAGCAGTACTTC.